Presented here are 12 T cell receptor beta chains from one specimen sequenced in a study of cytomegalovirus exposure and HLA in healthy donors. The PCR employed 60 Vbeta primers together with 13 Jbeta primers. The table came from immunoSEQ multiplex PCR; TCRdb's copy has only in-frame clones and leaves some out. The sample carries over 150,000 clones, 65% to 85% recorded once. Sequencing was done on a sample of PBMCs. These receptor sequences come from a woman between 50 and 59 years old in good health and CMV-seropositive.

The CDR3, as DNA: TGTGCCAGCAGCTTAAGAGGGACCGGGGAGCTGTTTTTT. This encodes CASSLRGTGELFF. V usage is TRBV7-9 and J usage is TRBJ2-2, with D possibly matching TRBD2 (5 bases). The germline CDR1 and CDR2 sequences are SEHNR and FQNEAQ (reference sequence). The V and J ends lost 2 bases and 5 bases respectively, with 6 bases between them. This CDR3 spans 13 amino acids.

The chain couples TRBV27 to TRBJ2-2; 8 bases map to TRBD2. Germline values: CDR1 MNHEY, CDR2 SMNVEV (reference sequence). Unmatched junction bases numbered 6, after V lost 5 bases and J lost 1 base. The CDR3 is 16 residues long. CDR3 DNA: TGTGCCAGCAGTCACCCCACTAGCGGGAACACCGGGGAGCTGTTTTTT. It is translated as CASSHPTSGNTGELFF.

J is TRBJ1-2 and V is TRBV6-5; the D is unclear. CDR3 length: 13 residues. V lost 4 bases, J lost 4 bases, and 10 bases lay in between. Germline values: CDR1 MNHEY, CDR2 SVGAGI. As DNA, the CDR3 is TGTGCCAGCAGTTTCGGGGAATTCTATGGCTACACCTTC. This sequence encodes CASSFGEFYGYTF.

In nucleotides, the CDR3 is TGTGCCAGCTTATCCAGACAGGGGAGCTCCTACGAGCAGTACTTC. The encoded protein is CASLSRQGSSYEQYF. J is TRBJ2-7 and V is TRBV18, with 8 bases fitting TRBD1. The CDR3 extends over 15 amino acids. CDR1 is KGHSH, CDR2 LQKENI, per germline. V trimming: 7 bases; J trimming: 0 bases; junction bases outside the gene matches: 8.

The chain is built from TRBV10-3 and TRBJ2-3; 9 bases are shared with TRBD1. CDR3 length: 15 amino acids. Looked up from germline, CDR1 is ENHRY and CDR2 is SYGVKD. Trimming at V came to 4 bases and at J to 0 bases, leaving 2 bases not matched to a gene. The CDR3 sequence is CAISGTGVSTDTQYF. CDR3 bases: TGTGCCATCAGTGGGACAGGGGTGAGCACAGATACGCAGTATTTT.

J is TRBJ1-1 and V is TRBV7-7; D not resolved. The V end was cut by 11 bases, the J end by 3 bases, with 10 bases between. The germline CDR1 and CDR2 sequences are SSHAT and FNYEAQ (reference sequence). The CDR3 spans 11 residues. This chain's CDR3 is CAAFRDTEAFF. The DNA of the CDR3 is TGTGCCGCATTCCGGGACACTGAAGCTTTCTTT.

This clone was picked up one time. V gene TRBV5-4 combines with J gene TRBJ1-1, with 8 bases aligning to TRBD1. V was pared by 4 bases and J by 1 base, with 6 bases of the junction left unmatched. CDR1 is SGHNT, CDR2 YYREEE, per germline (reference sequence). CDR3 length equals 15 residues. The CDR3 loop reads CASSRTGQGNTEAFF. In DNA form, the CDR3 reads TGTGCCAGCAGCCGAACCGGACAGGGGAACACTGAAGCTTTCTTT.

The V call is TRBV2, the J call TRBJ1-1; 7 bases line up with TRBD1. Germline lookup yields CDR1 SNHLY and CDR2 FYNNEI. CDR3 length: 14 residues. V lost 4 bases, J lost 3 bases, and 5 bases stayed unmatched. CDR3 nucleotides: TGTGCCAGCAGTGGACGACAGGGTGACACTGAAGCTTTCTTT. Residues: CASSGRQGDTEAFF.

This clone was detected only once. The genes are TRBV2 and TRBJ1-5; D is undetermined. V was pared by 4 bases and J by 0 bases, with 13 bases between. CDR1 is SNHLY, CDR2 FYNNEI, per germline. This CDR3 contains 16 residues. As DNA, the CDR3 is TGTGCCAGCAGTGCCGAGGGATTAGGTAGCAATCAGCCCCAGCATTTT. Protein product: CASSAEGLGSNQPQHF.

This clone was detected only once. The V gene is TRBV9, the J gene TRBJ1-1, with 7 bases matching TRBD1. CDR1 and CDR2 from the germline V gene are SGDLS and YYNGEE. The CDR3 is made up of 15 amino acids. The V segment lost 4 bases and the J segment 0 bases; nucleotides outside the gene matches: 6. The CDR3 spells CASSPRGGLNTEAFF. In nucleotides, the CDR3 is TGTGCCAGCAGCCCCCGAGGGGGCTTGAACACTGAAGCTTTCTTT.

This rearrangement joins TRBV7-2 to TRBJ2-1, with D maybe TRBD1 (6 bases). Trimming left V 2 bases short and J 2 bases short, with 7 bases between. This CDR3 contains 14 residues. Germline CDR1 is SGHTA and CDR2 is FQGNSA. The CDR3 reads CASSLSGAYNEQFF. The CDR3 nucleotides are TGTGCCAGCAGCTTATCAGGGGCCTACAATGAGCAGTTCTTC.

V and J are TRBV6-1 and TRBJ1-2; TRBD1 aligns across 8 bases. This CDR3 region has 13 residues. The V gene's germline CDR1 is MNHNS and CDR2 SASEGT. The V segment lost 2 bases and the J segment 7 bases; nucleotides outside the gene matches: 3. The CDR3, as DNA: TGTGCCAGCAGTGAAATGGACAGGGCTGGCTACACCTTC. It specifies CASSEMDRAGYTF.